This T cell receptor (beta chain) was found in a study of low-dose radiotherapy and immunotherapy resistance in tumors. Study-wide background: It was 1 Gy per fraction every two weeks that Cohort 2 received, adding up to 13 Gy over 26 weeks. A daily 300 mg dose of oral aspirin was taken by patients for four cycles from cycle 1 day 1.

This clonotype showed up many times. Described time point: after trial treatment. Treatment specified: LDRT plus nivolumab, ipilimumab, low-dose cyclophosphamide and aspirin (RACIN trial). The donors' regimen was nivolumab, ipilimumab, aspirin, low-dose cyclophosphamide and low-dose radiotherapy. Alpha and beta chains were covered, as first-strand cDNA relied on TRAV- and TRBV-specific primers. With a constant-region primer and a V-primer adapter, TCRs were subjected to about 20 PCR cycles of amplification. Amplification of isolated mRNA was accomplished via in vitro transcription. TCRdb reprocessed the reads with MiXCR, giving one entry per CDR3 protein. The sample lists around 80,000 distinct CDR3 sequences; less than 20% were seen once. Germline assignment: CDR1 LNHNV and CDR2 YYDKDF (reference sequence). The V gene lost 7 bases and the J gene lost 0 bases, with 12 bases spanning the gap. The CDR3 runs 15 residues.

The TCR was taken from a male donor with prostate cancer. The sequencing used PBMCs, collected after low-dose radiotherapy plus immunotherapy. This chain joins TRBV15 and TRBJ2-2, with a weak D call TRBD2 (5 bases). The CDR3 DNA sequence: TGTGCCACCATCTCGGGGAGCGCGAACACCGGGGAGCTGTTTTTT. Amino acid sequence: CATISGSANTGELFF. Variable domain in full (rest from reference TRBV15 and TRBJ2-2): DAMVIQNPRYQVTQFGKPVTLSCSQTLNHNVMYWYQQKSSQAPKLLFHYYDKDFNNEADTPDNFQSRRPNTSFCFLDIRSPGLGDTAMYLCATISGSANTGELFFGEGSRLTVL.